The 22 T cell receptor beta chains listed next were all sequenced from one sample in a study of tumor-infiltrating lymphocytes in primary liver carcinoma (dated by TCRdb to about 2017). The sequencing machine was an Illumina HiSeq 2500. A constant-region primer and ProtoScript II reverse transcriptase were used to reverse-transcribe TCRbeta-specific cDNA from roughly 480 ng total RNA. Construction of the TCRbeta libraries relied on three nested rounds of multiplex PCR, following a slightly modified ARM-PCR procedure. The first two PCR rounds used multiplex TRBV1-TRBV30 forward primers with a Cbeta reverse primer, each for around 10 cycles. Using fastp at Q25 and MiXCR, TCRdb reprocessed the public reads and kept productive beta chains. Every entry covers one CDR3 protein and lists the most common genes and DNA from its rows. The sample data list some 51,000 distinct CDR3 sequences, and about 80% of these were observed just once. Jointly, the top ten make up more than 25% of the sample.

Total RNA and DNA were co-extracted from 20-30 mg of bulk tissue with the AllPrep DNA/RNA mini kit, without cell sorting. The sequenced sample was liver tumor tissue from sampling region 3. The sample's cell subset or site label, decoded: tumor region T3, left-lateral pole. These receptors all come from a man in his forties with primary liver carcinoma and hepatitis B virus infection.

Worth noting for this clonotype: One junction end disagrees with the germline gene, perhaps due to a read error. The CDR3 here is CASNLLEGAWELFF. DNA of the CDR3: TGTGCCAGCAACTTATTAGAGGGAGCCTGGGAGCTGTTTTTT. The chain employs TRBV11-2 and TRBJ2-2; D is possibly TRBD2 (5 bases). The CDR3 has 14 amino acids. Per germline, CDR1 SGHAT and CDR2 FQNNGV.

About this clonotype: Compared with germline, one end of the junction differs, possibly owing to a read error. The rearrangement uses TRBV6-7 and TRBJ2-1; maybe TRBD2 (5 bases). TRBV6-7 is marked as an open reading frame, function uncertain. This CDR3 comprises 17 residues. Written as DNA, the CDR3 is TGTGCCAGCAGATTTATGGATGGGGAGCTCTCCTGCAATGAGCAGTTCTTC. Translated, it gives CASRFMDGELSCNEQFF.

In regard to this clonotype: A junction boundary mismatches the germline segment, possibly from a read error. The chain has TRBV4-1 and TRBJ2-7, with TRBD1 matching over 8 bases. Germline CDR1 reads MGHRA; CDR2 reads YSYEKL. The CDR3 length is 15 residues. CDR3 DNA: TGCGCCAGCAACCAAGCAAGGACAGGGCGAAACGAGCAGTACTTC. Amino acid sequence: CASNQARTGRNEQYF.

On this clonotype: At one of its ends the junction is not consistent with the germline gene, which may arise from a read error. J is TRBJ2-1 and V is TRBV4-1; no clear D. Germline values: CDR1 MGHRA, CDR2 YSYEKL. The CDR3 runs to 14 residues. The CDR3 protein is CAGSSLGSEDEQFF. CDR3 coding DNA: TGCGCCGGCAGCTCCCTAGGGTCAGAGGATGAGCAGTTCTTC.

The chain combines TRBV10-3 with TRBJ2-7; 10 bases are a match to TRBD2. In germline, CDR1 is ENHRY, CDR2 SYGVKD. J was trimmed by 8 bases and V by 5 bases; bases with no gene match: 12. This CDR3 is built from 15 residues. CDR3 in DNA: TGTGCCATCAGTAAGCCTAGCGGGGGCTCTACCAAGCAGTACTTC. Protein product: CAISKPSGGSTKQYF.

This clonotype was seen once. The chain joins TRBV6-5 to TRBJ1-2; possible D gene TRBD1, 5 bases. The CDR3 is 16 residues long. V was pared by 2 bases and J by 8 bases, with 21 bases between. The V gene's germline CDR1 is MNHEY and CDR2 SVGAGI. The CDR3 region has the DNA TGTGCCAGCAGTTACCCGAGGGGAGGCAGGGAAAACGGCTACACCTTC. Translation: CASSYPRGGRENGYTF.

As to this clonotype: At one of its ends the junction is not consistent with the germline gene, which may arise from a read error. V usage is TRBV6-6 and J usage is TRBJ2-3, with TRBD2 matching over 7 bases. This CDR3 region has 16 residues. Germline CDR1 is MNHNY and CDR2 is SVGAGI (reference sequence). CDR3 nucleotide sequence: TGTGCCAACAGGCCCCGCGCGACTAGCCTCACAGATACGCAGTTTTTT. This translates into CANRPRATSLTDTQFF.

This clonotype is large within its sample. J is TRBJ2-2 and V is TRBV7-8; D unresolved. V gave up 3 bases and J gave up 8 bases, with 7 bases separating them. In germline, CDR1 is SGHVS, CDR2 FQNEAQ. This CDR3 spans 12 amino acids. CDR3 DNA sequence: TGTGCCAGCAGCTTTAGAGTGGGGGAGCTGTTTTTT. Translating gives CASSFRVGELFF. Combining the CDR3 with reference TRBV7-8 and TRBJ2-2 gives the whole variable domain GAGVSQSPRYKVAKRGQDVALRCDPISGHVSLFWYQQALGQGPEFLTYFQNEAQLDKSGLPSDRFFAERPEGSVSTLKIQRTQQEDSAVYLCASSFRVGELFFGEGSRLTVL.

The chain employs TRBV20-1 and TRBJ2-2, with D possibly TRBD2 on 6 matching bases. V lost 5 bases and J lost 4, with 17 bases in between. The CDR3 has 15 amino acids. Germline CDR1 is DFQATT and CDR2 is SNEGSKA (reference sequence). The CDR3 DNA sequence: TGCAGTGCTTCCGACGCGGGGACTCCCACCGGGGAGCTGTTTTTT. This codes for CSASDAGTPTGELFF.

A remark on this clonotype: One junction end disagrees with the germline gene, perhaps due to a read error. For the CDR3, the DNA is TGCGCCAGCAGCCAAGTCCCCGTGGAAACTAATGAAAAACTGTCTTTT. Residues: CASSQVPVETNEKLSF. The chain employs TRBV4-1 and TRBJ1-4, with D uncertain. Per germline, CDR1 MGHRA and CDR2 YSYEKL. The CDR3 has 16 amino acids.

This chain connects TRBV30 to TRBJ1-5; maybe TRBD1 (5 bases). Trimming stripped 4 bases from V and 2 bases from J, with 15 bases between. CDR3 size: 15 residues. Germline V lookup: CDR1 GTSNPN, CDR2 SVGIG (reference sequence). CDR3 residues: CAWTKGAAGNQPQHF. The CDR3, as DNA: TGTGCCTGGACTAAAGGGGCCGCGGGCAATCAGCCCCAGCATTTT.

About this clonotype: At one of its ends the junction is not consistent with the germline gene, which may arise from a read error. The V call is TRBV6-6, the J call TRBJ1-1; D is uncertain. This CDR3 has 13 amino acids. Germline assignment: CDR1 MNHNY and CDR2 SVGAGI (reference sequence). This chain's CDR3 is CASSYRWETEVFF. In nucleotides, the CDR3 is TGTGCCAGCAGTTACCGATGGGAAACTGAAGTTTTCTTT.

Points on this clonotype: This could be a read error, since a much larger clone is one nucleotide away. V gene TRBV25-1 combines with J gene TRBJ1-1; D gene ambiguous. Germline CDR1 MGHDK, CDR2 SYGVNS. The CDR3 covers 14 residues. The CDR3, as DNA: TGTGCCTGCAGTGAACTGGGGAGAATGACTGAAGCTTTCTTT. Encoded protein: CACSELGRMTEAFF. Using reference TRBV25-1 and TRBJ1-1 for the parts outside the CDR3, the full variable domain is EADIYQTPRYLVIGTGKKITLECSQTMGHDKMYWYQQDPGMELHLIHYSYGVNSTEKGDLSSESTVSRIRTEHFPLTLESARPSHTSQYLCACSELGRMTEAFFGQGTRLTVV.

Regarding this clonotype: Relative to the germline gene, one junction end is altered; a read error may explain this. This sequence joins TRBV7-9 and TRBJ1-1, with no clear D. The germline V gene has CDR1 SEHNR and CDR2 FQNEAQ (reference sequence). The CDR3 consists of 14 residues. The CDR3: CDSSAAVAPLLAFF. CDR3 DNA: TGTGACAGCAGCGCGGCAGTCGCTCCTTTACTGGCTTTCTTT.

In its sample, this clonotype was seen many times. The chain is built from TRBV28 and TRBJ1-1; maybe TRBD1 (6 bases). Germline CDR1 and CDR2: MDHEN and SYDVKM. The length of the CDR3 is 13 residues. V lost 7 bases and J lost 1, with 10 bases in between. CDR3 protein: CASTQQGNTEAFF. CDR3 in DNA: TGTGCCAGCACGCAACAGGGGAACACTGAAGCTTTCTTT.

Turning to this clonotype: The junction does not match germline at one end; this may be a read error. This chain connects TRBV11-2 to TRBJ2-7; TRBD1 is a possible D gene (6 bases). The CDR3 sequence is 17 residues long. The germline V gene encodes CDR1 SGHAT and CDR2 FQNNGV. Here the CDR3 reads CASGLDFGTPGSYERYF. The CDR3 coding sequence is TGTGCCAGCGGCTTAGACTTCGGGACACCCGGCTCCTACGAGCGGTACTTC.

Turning to this clonotype: A single base separates this from a much larger clone, so it may be a read error. The rearrangement joins TRBV20-1 to TRBJ2-5; 10 nucleotides line up with TRBD1. This CDR3 is built from 15 residues. J lost 5 bases, V lost 5 bases, and 11 bases had no gene match. The germline CDR1 and CDR2 sequences are DFQATT and SNEGSKA (reference sequence). The CDR3 loop is CSAVLGTGALETQYF. In nucleotides, the CDR3 is TGCAGTGCTGTCCTCGGGACAGGGGCTTTGGAGACCCAGTACTTC.

This clonotype occurred once. The chain carries TRBV30 and TRBJ2-7; perhaps D is TRBD1 or TRBD2 (5 bases each). Germline-derived CDR1 and CDR2 are GTSNPN and SVGIG (reference sequence). This CDR3 spans 12 amino acids. V gave up 5 bases and J gave up 6 bases, with 14 bases separating them. CDR3 residues: CAWGSGAGEQYF. In DNA form, the CDR3 reads TGTGCCTGGGGTTCTGGGGCGGGCGAGCAGTACTTC.

Concerning this clonotype: At one end, the junction sequence differs from germline, possibly due to a read error. The V call is TRBV11-2, the J call TRBJ2-7; 7 nucleotides agree with TRBD1. CDR1 and CDR2 (germline): SGHAT, FQNNGV. The CDR3 is 15 amino acids. The chain's CDR3 is CTSSQYLRGGYEQDF. CDR3 nucleotides: TGTACCAGCAGCCAATATTTGAGAGGGGGCTACGAGCAGGACTTC.

This clonotype appeared many times. With a much larger clone just one base away, this may be a read error. Since the CDR3 does not end with the conserved phenylalanine or tryptophan, this likely comes from a read error. The rearrangement uses TRBV6-5 and TRBJ1-5; 7 nucleotides align to TRBD1. V shed 6 bases, J shed 3 bases, and the junction held 8 bases outside the gene matches. The CDR3 sequence is 15 residues long. CDR1 and CDR2 (germline): MNHEY, SVGAGI. The DNA of the CDR3 is TGTGCCAGCAGCAGGACAGGAGAATACAATCAGCCCCAGCATTCT. Translating gives CASSRTGEYNQPQHS.

Regarding this clonotype: No conserved phenylalanine or tryptophan is present at the end of the CDR3, so a read error is the likely explanation. V gene TRBV6-1 combines with J gene TRBJ2-3; no firm D call. The germline gives CDR1 MNHNS, CDR2 SASEGT. CDR3 length: 13 amino acids. CDR3 loop: CASSEARVDTQYS. DNA of the CDR3: TGTGCCAGTAGTGAAGCTCGGGTAGATACGCAGTATTCT.

A remark on this clonotype: The CDR3 ends on some other residue instead of the conserved phenylalanine or tryptophan, so this is likely a read error. The gene calls are TRBV6-2 or TRBV6-3 and TRBJ2-7; TRBD2 matches at 7 bases. This CDR3 has 15 amino acids. V lost 6 bases to trimming and J lost 3 bases; unmatched junction nucleotides: 11. The V gene's germline CDR1 is MNHEY and CDR2 SVGEGT. The CDR3 DNA is TGTGCCAGCAGCTATCACGCCGGACTAGGCTACGAGCAGTACCTC. Protein: CASSYHAGLGYEQYL.